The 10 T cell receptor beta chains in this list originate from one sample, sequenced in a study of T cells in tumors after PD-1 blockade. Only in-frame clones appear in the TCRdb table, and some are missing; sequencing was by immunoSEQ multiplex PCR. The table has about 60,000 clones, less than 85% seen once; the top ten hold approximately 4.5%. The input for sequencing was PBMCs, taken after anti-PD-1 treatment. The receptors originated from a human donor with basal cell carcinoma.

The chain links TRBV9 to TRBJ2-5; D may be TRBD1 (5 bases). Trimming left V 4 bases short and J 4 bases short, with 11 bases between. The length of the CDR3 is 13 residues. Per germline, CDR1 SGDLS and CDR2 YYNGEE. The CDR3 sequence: CASSPGPGETQYF. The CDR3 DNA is TGTGCCAGCAGCCCAGGGCCAGGAGAGACCCAGTACTTC.

CDR3 protein: CASSTGRGGGAYEQYF. The CDR3 DNA follows: TGTGCCAGCAGTACTGGGAGGGGCGGGGGTGCCTACGAGCAGTACTTC. The rearrangement joins TRBV6-6 to TRBJ2-7; TRBD2 agrees at 7 bases. V was clipped by 5 bases and J by 2 bases; unmatched bases: 12. CDR1 MNHNY and CDR2 SVGAGI come from the germline V gene (reference sequence). The CDR3 has 16 amino acids.

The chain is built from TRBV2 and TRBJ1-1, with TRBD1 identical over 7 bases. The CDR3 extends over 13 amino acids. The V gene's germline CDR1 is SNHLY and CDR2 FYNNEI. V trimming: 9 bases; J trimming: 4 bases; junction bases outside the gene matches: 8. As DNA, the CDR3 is TGTGCCAGTAGCAGGGGGTCAGGCACTGAAGCTTTCTTT. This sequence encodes CASSRGSGTEAFF.

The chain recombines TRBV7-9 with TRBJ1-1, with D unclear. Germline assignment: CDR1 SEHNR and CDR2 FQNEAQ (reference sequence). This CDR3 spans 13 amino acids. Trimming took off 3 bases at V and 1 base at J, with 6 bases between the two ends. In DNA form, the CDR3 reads TGTGCCAGCAGCTTCGGGGAGAACACTGAAGCTTTCTTT. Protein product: CASSFGENTEAFF. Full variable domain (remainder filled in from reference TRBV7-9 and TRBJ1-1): DTGVSQNPRHKITKRGQNVTFRCDPISEHNRLYWYRQTLGQGPEFLTYFQNEAQLEKSRLLSDRFSAERPKGSFSTLEIQRTEQGDSAMYLCASSFGENTEAFFGQGTRLTVV.

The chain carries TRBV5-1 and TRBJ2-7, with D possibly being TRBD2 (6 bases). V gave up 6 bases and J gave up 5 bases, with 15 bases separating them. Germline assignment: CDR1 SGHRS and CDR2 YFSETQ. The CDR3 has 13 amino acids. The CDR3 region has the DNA TGCGCCAGCACCATTGCGGGATCTAACGAGCAGTACTTC. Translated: CASTIAGSNEQYF.

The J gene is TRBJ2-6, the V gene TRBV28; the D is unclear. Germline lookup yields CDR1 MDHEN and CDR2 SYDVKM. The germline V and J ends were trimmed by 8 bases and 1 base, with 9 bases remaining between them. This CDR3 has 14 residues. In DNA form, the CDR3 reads TGTGCCAGCTCACGGACGTCTGGGGCCAACGTCCTGACTTTC. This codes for CASSRTSGANVLTF.

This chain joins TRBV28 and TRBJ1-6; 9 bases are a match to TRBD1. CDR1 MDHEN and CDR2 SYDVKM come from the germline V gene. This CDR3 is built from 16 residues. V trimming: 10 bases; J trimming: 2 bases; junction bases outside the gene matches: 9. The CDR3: CATLPGQGPYNSPLHF. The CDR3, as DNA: TGTGCCACCCTCCCGGGACAGGGCCCCTATAATTCACCCCTCCACTTT.

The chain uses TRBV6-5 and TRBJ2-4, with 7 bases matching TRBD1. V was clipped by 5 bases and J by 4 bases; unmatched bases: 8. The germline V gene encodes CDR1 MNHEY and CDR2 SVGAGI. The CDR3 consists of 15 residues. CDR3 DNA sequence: TGTGCCAGCAGTAAGATTGACAGGGCGAAAAACATTCAGTACTTC. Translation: CASSKIDRAKNIQYF.

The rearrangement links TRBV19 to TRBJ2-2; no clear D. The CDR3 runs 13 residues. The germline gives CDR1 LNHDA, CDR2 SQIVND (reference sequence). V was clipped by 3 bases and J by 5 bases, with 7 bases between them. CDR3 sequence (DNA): TGTGCCAGTAGTATCCAGAGGACCGGGGAGCTGTTTTTT. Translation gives CASSIQRTGELFF.

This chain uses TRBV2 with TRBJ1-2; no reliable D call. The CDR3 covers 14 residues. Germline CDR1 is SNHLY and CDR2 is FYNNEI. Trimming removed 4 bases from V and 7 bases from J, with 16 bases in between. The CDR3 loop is CASSGALGVGGYTF. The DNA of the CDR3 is TGTGCCAGCAGTGGGGCCCTCGGGGTGGGTGGCTACACCTTC.